The 3 T cell receptor beta chains presented below share a single source sample, sequenced in a study of shared clonotypes between healthy human individuals. Profiled with immunoSEQ multiplex PCR; TCRdb holds only in-frame clones, not every one. The sample has about 1.1 million clones, approximately 80% seen once. The sample consisted of memory CD4+ T cells from PBMCs. This sample's subset: CD45RA-negative fraction. These receptors were taken from a man aged 18 to 35 in good health. Some clones in this sample may be carry-over from other donors' samples.

The count of this clone is one. The genes are TRBV9 and TRBJ2-1, with no clear D. V dropped 3 bases and J dropped 0 bases, with 16 bases sitting between them. CDR3 length: 17 amino acids. In germline, CDR1 is SGDLS, CDR2 YYNGEE. The CDR3 here is CASSALYSRFSYNEQFF. The CDR3 nucleotides are TGTGCCAGCAGCGCTCTTTATAGCAGGTTCTCCTACAATGAGCAGTTCTTC. The variable domain in full, with the rest retrieved from reference TRBV9 and TRBJ2-1, is DSGVTQTPKHLITATGQRVTLRCSPRSGDLSVYWYQQSLDQGLQFLIQYYNGEERAKGNILERFSAQQFPDLHSELNLSSLELGDSALYFCASSALYSRFSYNEQFFGPGTRLTVL.

J is TRBJ2-7 and V is TRBV7-2; 7 bases agree with TRBD2. The germline CDR1 and CDR2 sequences are SGHTA and FQGNSA. There are 14 residues in the CDR3. V lost 3 bases to trimming and J lost 9 bases; unmatched junction nucleotides: 11. In nucleotides, the CDR3 is TGTGCCAGCAGCTTCGGGCTAGCGGCTACCTCGCAGTACTTC. This codes for CASSFGLAATSQYF.

J is TRBJ2-3 and V is TRBV25-1; 9 positions agree with TRBD1. V was clipped by 3 bases and J by 5 bases; unmatched bases: 9. CDR1 MGHDK and CDR2 SYGVNS come from the germline V gene. The CDR3 extends over 16 amino acids. The CDR3, as DNA: TGTGCCAGCAGTGACCTCAACAGGGGGCGCGAAGATACGCAGTATTTT. This encodes CASSDLNRGREDTQYF. Complete variable domain (other parts from reference TRBV25-1 and TRBJ2-3): EADIYQTPRYLVIGTGKKITLECSQTMGHDKMYWYQQDPGMELHLIHYSYGVNSTEKGDLSSESTVSRIRTEHFPLTLESARPSHTSQYLCASSDLNRGREDTQYFGPGTRLTVL.